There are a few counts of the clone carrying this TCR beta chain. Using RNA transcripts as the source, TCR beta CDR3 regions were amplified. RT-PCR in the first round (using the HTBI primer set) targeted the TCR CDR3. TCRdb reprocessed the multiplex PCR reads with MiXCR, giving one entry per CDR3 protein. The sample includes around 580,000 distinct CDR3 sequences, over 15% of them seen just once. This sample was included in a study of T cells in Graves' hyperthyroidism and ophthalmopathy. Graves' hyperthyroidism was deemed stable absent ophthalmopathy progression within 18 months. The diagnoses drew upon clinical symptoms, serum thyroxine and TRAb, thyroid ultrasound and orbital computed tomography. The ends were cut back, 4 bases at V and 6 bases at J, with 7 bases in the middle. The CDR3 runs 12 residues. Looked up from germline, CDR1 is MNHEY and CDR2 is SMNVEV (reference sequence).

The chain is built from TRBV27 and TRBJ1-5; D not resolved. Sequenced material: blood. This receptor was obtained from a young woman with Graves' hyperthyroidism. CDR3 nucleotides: TGTGCCAGCAGTTCCTGGGGTCAGCCCCAGCATTTT. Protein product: CASSSWGQPQHF.